This T cell receptor (beta chain) was identified during a study of blood T cell repertoires in COVID-19. Looking at the study overall: Acute and convalescent COVID-19 samples came from the United States, Italy and Spain.

Sequenced by immunoSEQ multiplex PCR; TCRdb stores in-frame clones only, minus some. Of roughly 400,000 clones in the sample, approximately 88% are singletons; the top ten hold around 2%. The study drew participants aged 18 to 89 years from fewer than 30 US areas. Participant-given clinical history determined each cohort assignment. Germline V gene data show CDR1 as SNHLY and CDR2 as FYNNEI. J was trimmed by 8 bases and V by 3 bases; bases with no gene match: 9. The CDR3 extends over 15 amino acids. This chain connects TRBV2 to TRBJ2-1; 8 nucleotides line up with TRBD2. Sequencing was carried out using PBMCs or T cells enriched from blood (not recorded which). This sequence originates from a middle-aged woman with acute COVID-19. The CDR3 reads CASSETGTSSDEQFF. CDR3 bases: TGTGCCAGCAGTGAGACCGGGACTAGTAGCGATGAGCAGTTCTTC.